The clone carrying this T cell receptor (beta chain) occurred many times. Its antigen is unidentified. It was template switching that added a universal primer site, and there were unique molecular identifiers on the cDNA. TCRdb ran MiXCR on the 5' RACE reads and lists one entry per CDR3 protein. The data contain under 900,000 distinct CDR3 sequences, 9% to 15% of them seen just once; the ten biggest clones take up about 1.5%. These data come from a study of identical twins. Notes on the study in general: Twin pairs had excess sharing that was weaker in beta out-of-frame sequences. For cord blood, abundant beta clonotypes had fewer insertions, unlike memory repertoires, which showed none.

V lost 3 bases and J 3 bases, leaving 6 bases between the germline ends. The CDR3 runs 13 residues. Germline CDR1 is LGHDT and CDR2 is YNNKEL (reference sequence). The same data also contributed to another study, on yellow fever vaccine responses in identical twins. Per that paper: The T cell response to vaccination in identical twins was reportedly partly convergent and partly personalized.

This receptor was obtained from a young woman in good health. Sequencing used PBMCs. The chain has TRBV3-1 and TRBJ1-5, with D perhaps matching TRBD1 (5 bases). CDR3 sequence (DNA): TGTGCCAGCAGCCAGGGGGTCAATCAGCCCCAGCATTTT. This sequence encodes CASSQGVNQPQHF.